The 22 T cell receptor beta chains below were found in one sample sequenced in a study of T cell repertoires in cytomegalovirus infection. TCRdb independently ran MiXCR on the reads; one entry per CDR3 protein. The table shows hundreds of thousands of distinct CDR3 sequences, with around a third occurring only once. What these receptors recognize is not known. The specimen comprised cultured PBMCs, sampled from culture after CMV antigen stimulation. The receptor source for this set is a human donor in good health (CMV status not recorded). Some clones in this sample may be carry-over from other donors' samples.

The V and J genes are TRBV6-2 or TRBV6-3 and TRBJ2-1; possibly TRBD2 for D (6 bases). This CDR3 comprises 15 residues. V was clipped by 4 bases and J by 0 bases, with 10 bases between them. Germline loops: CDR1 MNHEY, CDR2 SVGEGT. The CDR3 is CASSSSTSSYNEQFF. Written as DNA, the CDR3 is TGTGCCAGCAGTTCATCGACTAGCTCCTACAATGAGCAGTTCTTC.

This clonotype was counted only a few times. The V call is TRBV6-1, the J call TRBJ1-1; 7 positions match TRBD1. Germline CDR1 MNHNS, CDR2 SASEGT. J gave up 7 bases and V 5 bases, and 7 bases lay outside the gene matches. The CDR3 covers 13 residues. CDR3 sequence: CASSLDREGEAFF. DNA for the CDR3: TGTGCCAGCAGTCTCGACAGGGAAGGTGAAGCTTTCTTT.

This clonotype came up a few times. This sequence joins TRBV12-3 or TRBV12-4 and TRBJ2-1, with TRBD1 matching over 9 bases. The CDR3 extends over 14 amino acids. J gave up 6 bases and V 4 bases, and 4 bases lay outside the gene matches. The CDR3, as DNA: TGTGCCAGCAGTTCGGACAGGGGTGGCAATGAGCAGTTCTTC. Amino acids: CASSSDRGGNEQFF.

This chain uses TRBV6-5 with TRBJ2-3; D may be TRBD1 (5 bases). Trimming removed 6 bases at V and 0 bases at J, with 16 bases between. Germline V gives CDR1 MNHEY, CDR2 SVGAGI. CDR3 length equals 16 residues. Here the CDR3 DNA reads TGTGCCAGCAGCCCCCACCCCGACAGTAGCACAGATACGCAGTATTTT. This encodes CASSPHPDSSTDTQYF.

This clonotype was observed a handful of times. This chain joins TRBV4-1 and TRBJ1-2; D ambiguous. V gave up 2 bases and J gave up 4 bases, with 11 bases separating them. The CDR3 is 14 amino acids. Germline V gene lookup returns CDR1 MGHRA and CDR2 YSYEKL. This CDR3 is CASSQTGSIYGYTF. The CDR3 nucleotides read TGCGCCAGCAGCCAAACGGGGTCTATCTATGGCTACACCTTC.

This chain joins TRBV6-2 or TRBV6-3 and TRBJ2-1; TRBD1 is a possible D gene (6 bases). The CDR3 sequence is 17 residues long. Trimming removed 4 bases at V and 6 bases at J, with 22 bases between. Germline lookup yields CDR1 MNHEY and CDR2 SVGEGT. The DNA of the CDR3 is TGTGCCAGCAGTTTATTGGTCAGCAGGGGTTGGGGCAATGAGCAGTTCTTC. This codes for CASSLLVSRGWGNEQFF.

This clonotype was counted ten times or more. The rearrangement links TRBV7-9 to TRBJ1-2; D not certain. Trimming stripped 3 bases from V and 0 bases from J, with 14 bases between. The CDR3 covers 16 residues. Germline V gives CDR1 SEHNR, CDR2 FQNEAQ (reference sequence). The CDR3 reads CASSFGKTSPNYGYTF. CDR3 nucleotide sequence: TGTGCCAGCAGCTTTGGGAAGACCTCACCTAACTATGGCTACACCTTC.

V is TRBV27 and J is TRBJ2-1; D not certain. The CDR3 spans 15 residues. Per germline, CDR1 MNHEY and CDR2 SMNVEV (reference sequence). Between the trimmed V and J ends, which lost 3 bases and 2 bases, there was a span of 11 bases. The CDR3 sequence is CASSFYSSPYNEQFF. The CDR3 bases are TGTGCCAGCAGTTTCTATAGTAGTCCCTACAATGAGCAGTTCTTC.

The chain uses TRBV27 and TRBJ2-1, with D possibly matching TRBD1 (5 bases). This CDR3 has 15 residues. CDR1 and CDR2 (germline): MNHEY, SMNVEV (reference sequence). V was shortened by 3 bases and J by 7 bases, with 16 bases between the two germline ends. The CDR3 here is CASSFGRWGLNEQFF. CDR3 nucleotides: TGTGCCAGCAGTTTTGGTCGTTGGGGCTTAAATGAGCAGTTCTTC.

The CDR3 DNA sequence: TGTGCCAGTAGTCGAGAAGTTCGTCTCGGGGCGGATCAGCCCCAGCATTTT. This encodes CASSREVRLGADQPQHF. The chain recombines TRBV19 with TRBJ1-5; a weak D match, TRBD1 (5 bases). Germline CDR1 reads LNHDA; CDR2 reads SQIVND (reference sequence). The V end was cut by 5 bases, the J end by 5 bases, with 22 bases between. This CDR3 region has 17 residues.

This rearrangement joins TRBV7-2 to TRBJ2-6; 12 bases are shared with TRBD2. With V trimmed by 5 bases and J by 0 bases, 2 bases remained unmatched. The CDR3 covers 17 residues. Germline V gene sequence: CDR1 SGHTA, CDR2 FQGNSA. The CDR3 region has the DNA TGTGCCAGCAGCAAACTAGCGGGGGGCTCTGGGGCCAACGTCCTGACTTTC. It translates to CASSKLAGGSGANVLTF.

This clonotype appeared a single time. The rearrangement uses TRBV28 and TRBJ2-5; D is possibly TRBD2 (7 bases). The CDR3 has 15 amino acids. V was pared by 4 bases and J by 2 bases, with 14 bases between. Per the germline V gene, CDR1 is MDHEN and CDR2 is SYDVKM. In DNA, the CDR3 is TGTGCCAGCAGTTCTGGGGGGGCCCGACAAGAGACCCAGTACTTC. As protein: CASSSGGARQETQYF.

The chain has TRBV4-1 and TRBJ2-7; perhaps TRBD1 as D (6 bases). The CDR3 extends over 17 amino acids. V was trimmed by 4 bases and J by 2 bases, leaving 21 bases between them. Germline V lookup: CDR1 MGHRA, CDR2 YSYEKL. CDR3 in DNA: TGCGCCAGCAGCCGAAGATATAGGGATGGACAGCCCTACGAGCAGTACTTC. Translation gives CASSRRYRDGQPYEQYF.

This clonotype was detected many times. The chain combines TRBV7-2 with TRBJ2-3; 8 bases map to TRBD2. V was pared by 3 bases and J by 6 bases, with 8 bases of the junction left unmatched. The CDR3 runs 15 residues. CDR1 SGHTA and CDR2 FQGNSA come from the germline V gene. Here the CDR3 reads CASSFRAGEEDTQYF. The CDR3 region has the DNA TGTGCCAGCAGCTTCAGAGCGGGAGAGGAGGATACGCAGTATTTT.

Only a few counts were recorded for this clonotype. The CDR3 loop reads CASTRTAFTDTQYF. The DNA of the CDR3 is TGTGCCAGCACTAGGACAGCCTTCACAGATACGCAGTATTTT. The chain joins TRBV6-5 to TRBJ2-3, with D perhaps matching TRBD1 (6 bases). The CDR3 length is 14 residues. In germline, CDR1 is MNHEY, CDR2 SVGAGI. V was clipped by 7 bases and J by 2 bases, with 13 bases between them.

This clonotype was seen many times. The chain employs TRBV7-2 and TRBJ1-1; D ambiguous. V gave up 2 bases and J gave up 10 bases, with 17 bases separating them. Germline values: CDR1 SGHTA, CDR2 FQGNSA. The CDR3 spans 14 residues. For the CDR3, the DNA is TGTGCCAGCAGCTTATTAGACGCACGAAGTCTAGCTTTCTTT. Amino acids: CASSLLDARSLAFF.

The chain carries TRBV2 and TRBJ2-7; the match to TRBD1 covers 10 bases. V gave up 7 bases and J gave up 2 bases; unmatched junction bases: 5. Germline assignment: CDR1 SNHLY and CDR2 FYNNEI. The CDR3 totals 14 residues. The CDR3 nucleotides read TGTGCCAGCAAAAGACAGGGGGCGGCCTACGAGCAGTACTTC. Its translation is CASKRQGAAYEQYF.

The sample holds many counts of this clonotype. The CDR3 here is CASSSSGGDQPQHF. The CDR3 DNA sequence: TGTGCCAGCAGCTCCTCAGGGGGCGATCAGCCCCAGCATTTT. The chain joins TRBV7-2 to TRBJ1-5; 8 bases map to TRBD1. The CDR3 has 14 residues. V lost 4 bases, J lost 5 bases, and 4 bases stayed unmatched. Germline assignment: CDR1 SGHTA and CDR2 FQGNSA.

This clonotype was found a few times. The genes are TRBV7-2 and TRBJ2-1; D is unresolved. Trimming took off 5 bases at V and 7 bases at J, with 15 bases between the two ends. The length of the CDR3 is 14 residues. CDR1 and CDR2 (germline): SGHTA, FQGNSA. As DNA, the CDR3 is TGTGCCAGCAGCCCCCCTGGCAAATGGAATGAGCAGTTCTTC. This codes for CASSPPGKWNEQFF.

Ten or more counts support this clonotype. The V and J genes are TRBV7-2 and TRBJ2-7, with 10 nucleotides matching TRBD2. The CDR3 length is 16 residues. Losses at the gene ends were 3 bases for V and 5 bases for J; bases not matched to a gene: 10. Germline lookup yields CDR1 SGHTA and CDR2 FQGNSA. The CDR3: CASSLDSGGSWNEQYF. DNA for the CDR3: TGTGCCAGCAGCTTGGATAGCGGGGGGAGTTGGAACGAGCAGTACTTC.

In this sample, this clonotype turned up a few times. CDR3: CASSSPDRIPPEQYF. CDR3 in DNA: TGTGCCAGCAGCTCCCCGGACAGAATCCCACCTGAGCAGTACTTC. The chain carries TRBV7-2 and TRBJ2-7; tentatively, D is TRBD1 (6 bases). Trimming shortened V by 4 bases and J by 7 bases, and 20 bases separated the two germline ends. The germline V gene has CDR1 SGHTA and CDR2 FQGNSA. The CDR3 spans 15 residues.

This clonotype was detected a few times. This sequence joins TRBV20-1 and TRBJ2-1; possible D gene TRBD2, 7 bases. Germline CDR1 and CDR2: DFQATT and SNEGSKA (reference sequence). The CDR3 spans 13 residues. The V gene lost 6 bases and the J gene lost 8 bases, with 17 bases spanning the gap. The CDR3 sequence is CSAAQGGPHEQFF. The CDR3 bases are TGCAGTGCAGCACAGGGAGGGCCCCATGAGCAGTTCTTC.